The entry below gives a single TCR beta chain sequence along with its context. Its antigen specificity is not known. Base qualities are not recorded, but no much larger clone differs from it by a single base. The donors were healthy, HIV-negative adults with no recently reported acute infections or vaccinations. Every donor was a Caucasian adult living in Nashville, Tennessee, USA. CD4+ T cells were enriched by magnetic negative selection; naive cells were then positively selected on CD45RA, and the negative fraction formed the memory subset. Blood was collected by leukapheresis, and PBMCs were isolated by Ficoll-Histopaque density gradient centrifugation and then cryopreserved in liquid nitrogen vapor phase. Analytical flow cytometry was used to check the purity and quantity of each magnetically sorted T cell population. Genomic DNA was isolated from each sorted fraction and quantified by UV absorbance on a Nanodrop 2000c.

The sample is drawn from a study of shared clonotypes between healthy human individuals (dated by TCRdb to 2019 to 2021). Context from the whole study: The cohort comprised two women and a few men aged 18 to 49 years. For each donor, CD4 naive and CD4 memory were each run on three plates, CD8 naive on two plates, and CD8 memory on one plate. To estimate repertoire size and how much clonotypes are shared between individuals, the study performed deep sequencing of blood TCR repertoires from about five healthy adults. Libraries were prepared and TCR repertoires were sequenced by different laboratories using diverse techniques, in order to increase sequencing depth and limit assay-specific biases. Per donor, leukapheresis produced somewhere between about 0.8 and 9.5 billion PBMCs.

TCR CDR3 regions were amplified from genomic DNA by multiplex PCR using the deep immunoSEQ assay. For each cell subset, the extracted genomic DNA was distributed evenly across all wells of several immunoSEQ 96-well plates, and each plate served as one replicate. For sorted subsets, approximately 200 ng of genomic DNA, equivalent to 25,000 to 35,000 T cell genomes, went into each replicate PCR. Purified libraries were quantified with a Qubit 3.0 fluorometer, sized on a Bioanalyzer 2100, and re-quantified with the KAPA Library Quantification kit. Every immunoSEQ 96-well plate was sequenced on a separate single-read 150-cycle Illumina NextSeq 550 flow cell. In the source study's methods: Because the immunoSEQ output held only junctional sequences and lacked quality scores, the filtering could not match the filtering applied to full-length reads. Sequences were annotated with PyIR, a Python wrapper for IgBLAST v1.9, and V/J genes and CDR3 were assigned using IMGT germline references. Reads were filtered out if the reads had weak V/J assignments (E-value above 1e-6), no CDR3, stop codons, out-of-frame junctions, or ambiguous translated residues. V3J clonotypes were defined by identical inferred V gene, J gene, and CDR3 amino acid sequence. The percentage overlap between two repertoires was calculated by dividing the number of shared unique clonotypes by the size of the smaller repertoire. Richness of each repertoire was evaluated using RTK rarefaction, the Chao1 estimator, and Recon v2.1 estimates of unobserved clonotypes. For all TCRbeta clonotypes obtained by the gDNA method from a handful of donors, generation probabilities were computed with OLGA. The table was pulled from immuneACCESS by TCRdb, which kept in-frame rearrangements only. Such tables lose some clones; where checked, under half of the loss comes from unresolved V genes, and the rest has no known cause. V, J and clone size reflect that table, while D and trimming were determined from the DNA. This sample gives some 2.3 million clones in total; roughly 93% of them show up just once. The leading ten clones occupy about 0.41% of the sample.

Broad study findings and their caveats: Because the study included only a small number of donors, the genetic and exposure-history diversity represented was limited. Sampling was restricted to blood, and TCR repertoires in tissue are likely to differ from TCR repertoires in blood. When a handful of donors were compared, the shared fraction of clonotypes was around 5.1% for naive CD4, about 4% for naive CD8, 2% to 2.5% for memory CD4, and 0.35% to 0.5% for memory CD8. Estimated clonotype richness was generally larger for naive than for memory subsets. Clonotypes shared by all four sorted-subset donors showed higher generation probabilities than non-shared clonotypes. Rarefaction of sorted-subset datasets indicated incomplete sequencing despite the large sequencing depth. Pairwise subsampling led to the expectation that sequencing depth would affect the degree of clonotype sharing among donors.

The germline V gene gives CDR1 as SGHRS and CDR2 as YFSETQ. The CDR3 measures 16 amino acids from cysteine to phenylalanine. Only CDR3 DNA is held: 48 bases, read in frame from base 1. V and J are truncated by 0 bases and 2 bases respectively, leaving an intervening sequence of 13 bases. The chain is made from TRBV5-1 and TRBJ2-3; no D segment can be confidently identified. This TCR was sampled from a man younger than 35 in good health. Some clones in this sample may be carry-over from other donors' samples. The sample was naive CD4+ T cells from PBMCs. Explained via the paper, the cell subset or site label denotes: CD45RA+ positively selected. DNA sequence: TGCGCCAGCAGCTTGGAGCCTATGGGAATCACAGATACGCAGTATTTT. Translation gives CASSLEPMGITDTQYF.